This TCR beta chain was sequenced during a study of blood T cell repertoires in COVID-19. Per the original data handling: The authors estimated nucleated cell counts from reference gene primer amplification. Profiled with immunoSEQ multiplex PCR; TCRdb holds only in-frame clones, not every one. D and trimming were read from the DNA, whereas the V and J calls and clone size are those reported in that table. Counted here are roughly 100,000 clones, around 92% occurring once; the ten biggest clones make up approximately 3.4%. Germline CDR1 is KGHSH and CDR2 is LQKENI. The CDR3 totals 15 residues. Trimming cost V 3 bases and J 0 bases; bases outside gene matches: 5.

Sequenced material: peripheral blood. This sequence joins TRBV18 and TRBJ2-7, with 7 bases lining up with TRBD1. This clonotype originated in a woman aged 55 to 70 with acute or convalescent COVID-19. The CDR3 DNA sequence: TGTGCCAGCTCACCGGACAGGTGGGGCTCCTACGAGCAGTACTTC. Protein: CASSPDRWGSYEQYF. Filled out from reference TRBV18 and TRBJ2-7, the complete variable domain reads NAGVMQNPRHLVRRRGQEARLRCSPMKGHSHVYWYRQLPEEGLKFMVYLQKENIIDESGMPKERFSAEFPKEGPSILRIQQVVRGDSAAYFCASSPDRWGSYEQYFGPGTRLTVT.